The count of the clone carrying this T cell receptor (beta chain) is one. Its antigen is unidentified. This sample was included in a study of identical twins. Overall study results and limits: It was out-of-frame TCR alpha sharing in monozygotic twins that models underestimated. Abundant cord blood beta clonotypes carried fewer insertions; memory repertoires showed none.

Trimming removed 0 bases from V and 2 bases from J, with 12 bases in between. This CDR3 comprises 16 residues. Per the germline V gene, CDR1 is SGHRS and CDR2 is YFSETQ. Via MiXCR, TCRdb re-called the 5' RACE reads, giving one row per CDR3 protein. The table shows 1.5 million or so distinct CDR3 sequences, with more than 30% occurring only once. Each donor was a healthy Caucasian. The clonotype comes from a newborn girl in good health. The rearrangement links TRBV5-1 to TRBJ2-1, with D possibly matching TRBD1 (5 bases). Sequencing was carried out using cord blood. The CDR3 DNA reads as TGCGCCAGCAGCTTGGTAGGGGTCTTCCCCTACAATGAGCAGTTCTTC. It yields the protein CASSLVGVFPYNEQFF. Full variable domain (remainder filled in from reference TRBV5-1 and TRBJ2-1): KAGVTQTPRYLIKTRGQQVTLSCSPISGHRSVSWYQQTPGQGLQFLFEYFSETQRNKGNFPGRFSGRQFSNSRSEMNVSTLELGDSALYLCASSLVGVFPYNEQFFGPGTRLTVL.